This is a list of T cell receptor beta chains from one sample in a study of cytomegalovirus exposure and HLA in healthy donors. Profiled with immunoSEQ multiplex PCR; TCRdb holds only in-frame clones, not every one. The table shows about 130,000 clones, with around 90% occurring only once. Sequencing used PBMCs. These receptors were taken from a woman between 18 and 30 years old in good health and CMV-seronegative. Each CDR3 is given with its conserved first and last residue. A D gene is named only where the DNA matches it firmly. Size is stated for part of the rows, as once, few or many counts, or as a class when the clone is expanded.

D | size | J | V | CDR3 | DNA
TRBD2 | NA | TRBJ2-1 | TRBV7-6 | CASSLALRAGEDNEQFF | TGTGCCAGCAGCTTAGCGCTACGAGCGGGAGAGGATAATGAGCAGTTCTTC
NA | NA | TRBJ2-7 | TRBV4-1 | CASSPPGSYEQYF | TGCGCCAGCAGCCCCCCGGGGAGCTACGAGCAGTACTTC
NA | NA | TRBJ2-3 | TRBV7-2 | CASSSRGPNTQYF | TGTGCCAGCAGCTCTCGAGGCCCCAATACGCAGTATTTT
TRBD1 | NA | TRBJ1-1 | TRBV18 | CASSPGQGMNTEAFF | TGTGCCAGCTCACCGGGACAGGGAATGAACACTGAAGCTTTCTTT
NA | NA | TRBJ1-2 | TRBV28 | CASTSQGPVGYTF | TGTGCCAGCACTTCTCAGGGGCCGGTTGGCTACACCTTC
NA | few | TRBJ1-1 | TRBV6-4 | CASSVGEGGTEAFF | TGTGCCAGCAGTGTCGGGGAGGGGGGAACTGAAGCTTTCTTT
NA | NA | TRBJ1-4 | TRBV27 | CASSSRVPEVKLFF | TGTGCCAGCAGTTCCAGGGTACCGGAAGTAAAACTGTTTTTT
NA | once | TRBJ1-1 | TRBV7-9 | CASSLAGVTEAFF | TGTGCCAGCAGCCTAGCAGGGGTCACTGAAGCTTTCTTT
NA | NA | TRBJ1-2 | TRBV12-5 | CASGDGLGGYYGYTF | TGTGCTAGTGGTGACGGTCTGGGGGGGTACTATGGCTACACCTTC
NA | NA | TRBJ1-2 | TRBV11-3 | CASSLSRGEGIGYGYTF | TGTGCCAGCAGCTTAAGCAGGGGTGAGGGTATCGGCTATGGCTACACCTTC
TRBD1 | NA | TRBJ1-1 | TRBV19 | CASSTPTGGFAEAFF | TGTGCCAGTAGTACTCCGACAGGGGGCTTCGCTGAAGCTTTCTTT
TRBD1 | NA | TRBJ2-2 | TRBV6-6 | CASSSPGQGATGELFF | TGTGCCAGCAGTTCACCGGGACAGGGGGCCACCGGGGAGCTGTTTTTT
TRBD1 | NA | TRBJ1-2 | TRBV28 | CASSQDRGLGGYTF | TGTGCCAGCAGCCAGGACAGGGGGCTAGGGGGCTACACCTTC
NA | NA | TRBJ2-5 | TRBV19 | CATLRRLLQETQYF | TGTGCCACCTTACGTCGACTGCTACAAGAGACCCAGTACTTC
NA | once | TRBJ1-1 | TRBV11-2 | CASSLVFQGNTEAFF | TGTGCCAGCAGCTTAGTTTTCCAGGGGAACACTGAAGCTTTCTTT
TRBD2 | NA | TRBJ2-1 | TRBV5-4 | CASSVRTSAYNEQFF | TGTGCCAGCAGCGTAAGGACTAGCGCTTACAATGAGCAGTTCTTC
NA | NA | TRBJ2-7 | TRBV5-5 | CASSLGARIVGEQYF | TGTGCCAGCAGCTTGGGGGCCAGGATTGTTGGCGAGCAGTACTTC
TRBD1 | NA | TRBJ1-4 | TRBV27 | CASSSGQGAEMTNEKLFF | TGTGCCAGCAGTTCGGGACAGGGGGCGGAAATGACTAATGAAAAACTGTTTTTT
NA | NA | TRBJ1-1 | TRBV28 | CASSFAGSGTEAFF | TGTGCCAGCAGTTTCGCAGGGTCGGGCACTGAAGCTTTCTTT
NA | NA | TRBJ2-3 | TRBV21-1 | CASSKGGLVTDTQYF | TGTGCCAGCAGCAAAGGGGGACTAGTCACAGATACGCAGTATTTT
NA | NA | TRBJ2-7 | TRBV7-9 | CASSLASRAYEQYF | TGTGCCAGCAGCTTAGCGTCCAGGGCCTACGAGCAGTACTTC
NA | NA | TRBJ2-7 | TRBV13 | CASSLGLVGHEQYF | TGTGCCAGCAGCCTAGGGCTAGTTGGTCACGAGCAGTACTTC
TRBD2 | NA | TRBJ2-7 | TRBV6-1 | CASSEAGGLEQYF | TGTGCCAGCAGTGAGGCGGGAGGACTCGAGCAGTACTTC
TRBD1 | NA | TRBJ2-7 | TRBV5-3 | CARSPAPTGASYEQYF | TGTGCCAGAAGCCCTGCCCCGACAGGGGCAAGCTACGAGCAGTACTTC
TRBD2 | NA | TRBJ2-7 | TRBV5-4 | CASSTRTSGRGSYEQYF | TGTGCCAGCAGCACGAGGACTAGCGGGAGAGGATCCTACGAGCAGTACTTC
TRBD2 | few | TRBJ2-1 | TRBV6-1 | CASSRGRVGQFF | TGTGCCAGCAGTCGAGGGAGGGTCGGGCAGTTCTTC
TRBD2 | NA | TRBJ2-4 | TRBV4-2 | CASSQAAGLAKNIQYF | TGTGCCAGCAGCCAAGCAGCGGGGTTAGCCAAAAACATTCAGTACTTC
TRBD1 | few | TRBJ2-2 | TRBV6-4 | CASSATGGGTGELFF | TGTGCCAGCAGTGCCACAGGGGGCGGCACCGGGGAGCTGTTTTTT
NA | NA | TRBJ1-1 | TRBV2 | CASSEAPLEGMGPAFF | TGTGCCAGCAGTGAAGCGCCTCTTGAGGGAATGGGCCCTGCTTTCTTT
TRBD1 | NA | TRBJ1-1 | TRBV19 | CASSFRTGTNTEAFF | TGTGCCAGTAGTTTCCGGACAGGTACGAACACTGAAGCTTTCTTT
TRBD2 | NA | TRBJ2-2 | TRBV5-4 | CASSLTSGRTGELFF | TGTGCCAGCAGCTTGACTAGCGGGAGGACCGGGGAGCTGTTTTTT
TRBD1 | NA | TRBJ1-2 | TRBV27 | CASSAGTDYGYTF | TGTGCCAGCAGTGCCGGGACAGACTATGGCTACACCTTC
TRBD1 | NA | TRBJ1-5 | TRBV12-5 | CASGSGTGVQPQHF | TGTGCTAGTGGTTCCGGGACAGGGGTCCAGCCCCAGCATTTT
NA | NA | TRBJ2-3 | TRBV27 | CASSAAGTDTQYF | TGTGCCAGCAGTGCCGCAGGGACAGATACGCAGTATTTT
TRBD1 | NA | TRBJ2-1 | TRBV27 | CASSPDRALYNEQFF | TGTGCCAGCAGCCCGGACAGGGCCCTCTACAATGAGCAGTTCTTC
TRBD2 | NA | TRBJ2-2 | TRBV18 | CASSPELAGGPSTGELFF | TGTGCCAGCTCACCCGAACTAGCGGGAGGGCCGTCCACCGGGGAGCTGTTTTTT
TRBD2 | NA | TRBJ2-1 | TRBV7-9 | CASLELAGATDEQFF | TGTGCCAGCTTAGAACTAGCGGGAGCAACGGATGAGCAGTTCTTC
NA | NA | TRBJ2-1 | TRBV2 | CASSEAQGSPAYNEQFF | TGTGCCAGCAGTGAAGCTCAAGGGAGTCCCGCCTACAATGAGCAGTTCTTC
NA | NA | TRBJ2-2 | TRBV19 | CASSTWAPNTGELFF | TGTGCCAGTAGTACTTGGGCGCCGAACACCGGGGAGCTGTTTTTT
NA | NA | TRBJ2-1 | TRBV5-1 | CASSLLTNEQFF | TGCGCCAGCAGCTTGCTTACTAATGAGCAGTTCTTC
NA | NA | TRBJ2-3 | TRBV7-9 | CASSLGIGAGIGSTDTQYF | TGTGCCAGCAGCTTGGGGATTGGGGCAGGGATCGGTAGCACAGATACGCAGTATTTT
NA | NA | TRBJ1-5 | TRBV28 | CASSLFWGGGPGYNQPQHF | TGTGCCAGCAGTTTATTTTGGGGCGGGGGACCCGGTTATAATCAGCCCCAGCATTTT
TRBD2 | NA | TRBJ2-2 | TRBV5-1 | CASSLSGTSGSGELFF | TGCGCCAGCAGCCTCTCCGGGACTAGCGGCTCCGGGGAGCTGTTTTTT
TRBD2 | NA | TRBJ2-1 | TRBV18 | CASSPRTSGSRNEQFF | TGTGCCAGCTCACCGAGGACTAGCGGGAGTAGGAATGAGCAGTTCTTC
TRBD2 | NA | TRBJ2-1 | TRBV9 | CASSTSSGRGDEQFF | TGTGCCAGCTCCACCTCAAGCGGGAGGGGCGATGAGCAGTTCTTC
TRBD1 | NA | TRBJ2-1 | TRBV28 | CASRRQGSSANEQFF | TGTGCCAGCAGGAGACAGGGGTCTTCCGCCAATGAGCAGTTCTTC
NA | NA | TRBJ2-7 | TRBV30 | CAWSGSQPPYEQYF | TGTGCCTGGAGCGGGTCCCAGCCCCCCTACGAGCAGTACTTC
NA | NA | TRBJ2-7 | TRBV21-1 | CASSKEGGQGRSYEQYF | TGTGCCAGCAGCAAAGAGGGAGGGCAGGGGCGCTCCTACGAGCAGTACTTC
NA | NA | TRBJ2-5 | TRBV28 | CASSPRWIQETQYF | TGTGCCAGCAGCCCTAGATGGATCCAAGAGACCCAGTACTTC
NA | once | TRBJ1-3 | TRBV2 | CASSEPGNTIYF | TGTGCCAGCAGTGAACCGGGAAACACCATATATTTT